This TCR beta chain was obtained from a study of blood T cell repertoires in COVID-19. Per the original methods: Reference gene primer amplification in the assay estimated nucleated cell counts. The table came from immunoSEQ multiplex PCR; TCRdb's copy has only in-frame clones and leaves some out. V and J calls plus clone size are reproduced from that table; the DNA served to infer D and trimming. The repertoire holds approximately 310,000 clones, with 70% to 90% as singletons. Sequencing input: peripheral blood. This sequence originates from a woman in her fifties or sixties who had recovered from COVID-19.

The CDR3 sequence is CASSQTGEIIYEQYF. CDR3 in DNA: TGTGCCAGCAGCCAAACGGGAGAGATAATCTACGAGCAGTACTTC. The chain links TRBV3-1 (or the pseudogene TRBV3-2) to TRBJ2-7; TRBD2 is a possible D gene (6 bases). Germline V gene lookup returns CDR1 LGHDT and CDR2 YNNKEL (reference sequence). Trimming cost V 2 bases and J 3 bases, with 14 bases left between them. This CDR3 spans 15 amino acids.